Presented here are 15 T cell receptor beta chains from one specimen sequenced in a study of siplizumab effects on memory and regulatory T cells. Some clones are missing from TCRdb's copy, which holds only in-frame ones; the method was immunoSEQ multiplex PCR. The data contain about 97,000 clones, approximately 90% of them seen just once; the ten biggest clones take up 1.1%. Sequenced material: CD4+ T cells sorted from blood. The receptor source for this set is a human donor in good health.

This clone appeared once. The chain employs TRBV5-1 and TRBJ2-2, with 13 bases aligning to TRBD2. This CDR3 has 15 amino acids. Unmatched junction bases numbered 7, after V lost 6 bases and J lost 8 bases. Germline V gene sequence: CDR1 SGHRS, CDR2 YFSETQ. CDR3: CASTLGLAGAGELFF. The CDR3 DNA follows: TGCGCCAGCACACTAGGACTAGCGGGAGCAGGGGAGCTGTTTTTT.

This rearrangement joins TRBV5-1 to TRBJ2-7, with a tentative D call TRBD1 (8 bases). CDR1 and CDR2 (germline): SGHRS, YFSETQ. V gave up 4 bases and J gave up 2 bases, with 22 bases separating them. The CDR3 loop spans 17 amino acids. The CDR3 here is CASSRLQSGTGPYEQYF. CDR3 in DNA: TGCGCCAGCAGCCGCCTTCAAAGCGGGACAGGCCCCTACGAGCAGTACTTC.

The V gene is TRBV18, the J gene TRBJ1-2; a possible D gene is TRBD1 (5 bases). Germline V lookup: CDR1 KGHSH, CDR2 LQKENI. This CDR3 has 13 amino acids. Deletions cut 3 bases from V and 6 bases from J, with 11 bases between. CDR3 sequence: CASSPRVGNGYTF. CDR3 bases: TGTGCCAGCTCACCCAGGGTGGGGAATGGCTACACCTTC.

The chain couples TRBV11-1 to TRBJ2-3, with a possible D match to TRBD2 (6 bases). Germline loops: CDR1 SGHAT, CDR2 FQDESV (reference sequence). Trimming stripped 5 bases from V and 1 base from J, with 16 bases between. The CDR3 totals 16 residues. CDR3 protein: CASSPRLGGGTDTQYF. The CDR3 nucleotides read TGTGCCAGCAGCCCCCGACTAGGAGGCGGCACAGATACGCAGTATTTT.

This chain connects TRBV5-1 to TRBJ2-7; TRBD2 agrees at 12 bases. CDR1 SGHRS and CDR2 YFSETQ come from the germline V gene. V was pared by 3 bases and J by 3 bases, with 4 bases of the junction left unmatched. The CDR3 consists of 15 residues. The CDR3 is CASSWTSGNRYEQYF. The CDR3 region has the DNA TGCGCCAGCAGCTGGACTAGCGGGAATCGCTACGAGCAGTACTTC.

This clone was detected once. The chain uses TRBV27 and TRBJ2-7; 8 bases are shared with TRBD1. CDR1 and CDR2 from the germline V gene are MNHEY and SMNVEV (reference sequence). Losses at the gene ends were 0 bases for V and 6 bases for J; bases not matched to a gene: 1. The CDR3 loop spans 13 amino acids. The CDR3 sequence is CASSLSQGAEQYF. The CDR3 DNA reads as TGTGCCAGCAGTTTATCCCAGGGGGCCGAGCAGTACTTC.

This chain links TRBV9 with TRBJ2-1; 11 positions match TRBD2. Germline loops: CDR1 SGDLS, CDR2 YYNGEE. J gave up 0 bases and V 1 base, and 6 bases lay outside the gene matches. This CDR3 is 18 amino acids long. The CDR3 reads CASSVRTSGPSSYNEQFF. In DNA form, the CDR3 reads TGTGCCAGCAGCGTACGGACTAGCGGGCCCAGCTCCTACAATGAGCAGTTCTTC.

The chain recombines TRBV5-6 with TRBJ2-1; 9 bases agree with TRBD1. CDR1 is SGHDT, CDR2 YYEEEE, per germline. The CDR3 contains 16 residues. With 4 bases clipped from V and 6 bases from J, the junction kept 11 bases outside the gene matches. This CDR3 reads CASSTTGTGRSNEQFF. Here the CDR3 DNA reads TGTGCCAGCAGCACTACCGGGACAGGGCGTAGCAATGAGCAGTTCTTC. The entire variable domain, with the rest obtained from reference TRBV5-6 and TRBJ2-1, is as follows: DAGVTQSPTHLIKTRGQQVTLRCSPKSGHDTVSWYQQALGQGPQFIFQYYEEEERQRGNFPDRFSGHQFPNYSSELNVNALLLGDSALYLCASSTTGTGRSNEQFFGPGTRLTVL.

CDR3 bases: TGTGCCAGTACCTCTATGGGGATTTCGGCAAATGAGCAGTTCTTC. It yields the protein CASTSMGISANEQFF. The rearrangement links TRBV9 to TRBJ2-1; D unresolved. Germline CDR1 and CDR2: SGDLS and YYNGEE. This CDR3 has 15 residues. V lost 8 bases, J lost 7 bases, and 22 bases lay in between.

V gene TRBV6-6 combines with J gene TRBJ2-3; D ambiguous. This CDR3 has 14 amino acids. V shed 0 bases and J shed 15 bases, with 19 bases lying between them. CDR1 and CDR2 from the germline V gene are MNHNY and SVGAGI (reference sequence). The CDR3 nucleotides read TGTGCCAGCAGTTACTCGAAGCCGGGCGTAGTAGGTTATTTT. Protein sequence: CASSYSKPGVVGYF.

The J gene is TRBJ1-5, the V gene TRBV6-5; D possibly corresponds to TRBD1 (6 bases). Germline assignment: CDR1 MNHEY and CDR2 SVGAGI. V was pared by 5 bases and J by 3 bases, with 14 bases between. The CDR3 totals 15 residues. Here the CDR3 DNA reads TGTGCCAGCAGTCGGGACATGACCTCCAATCAGCCCCAGCATTTT. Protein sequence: CASSRDMTSNQPQHF.

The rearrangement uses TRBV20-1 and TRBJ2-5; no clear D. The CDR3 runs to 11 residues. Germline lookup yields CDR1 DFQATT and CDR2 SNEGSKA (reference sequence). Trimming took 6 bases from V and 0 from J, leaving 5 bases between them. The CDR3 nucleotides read TGCAGTGCCGAAAACCAAGAGACCCAGTACTTC. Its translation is CSAENQETQYF.

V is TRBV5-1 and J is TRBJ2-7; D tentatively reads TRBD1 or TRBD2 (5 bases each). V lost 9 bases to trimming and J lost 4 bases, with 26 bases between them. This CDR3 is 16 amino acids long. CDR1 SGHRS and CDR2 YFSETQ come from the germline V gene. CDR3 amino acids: CATKPGLVPEGYEQYF. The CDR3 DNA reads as TGCGCCACCAAGCCGGGGCTAGTCCCCGAGGGGTACGAGCAGTACTTC.

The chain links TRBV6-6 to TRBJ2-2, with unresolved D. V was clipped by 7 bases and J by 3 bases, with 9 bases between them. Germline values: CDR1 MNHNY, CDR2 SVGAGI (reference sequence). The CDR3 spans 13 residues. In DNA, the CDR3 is TGTGCCAGCATCGACACCTACACCGGGGAGCTGTTTTTT. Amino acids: CASIDTYTGELFF.

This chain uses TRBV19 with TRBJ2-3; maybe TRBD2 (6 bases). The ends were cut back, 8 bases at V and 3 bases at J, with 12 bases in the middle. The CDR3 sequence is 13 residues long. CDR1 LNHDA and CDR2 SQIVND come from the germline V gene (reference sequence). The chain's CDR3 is CASGSGGTDTQYF. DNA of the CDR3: TGTGCCAGTGGGTCAGGAGGGACAGATACGCAGTATTTT.